These T cell receptor beta chains were read from a single sample in a study of blood T cells in healthy people across ages. In TCRdb, the 5' RACE reads were re-called with MiXCR into one record per CDR3 protein. Of 1,100,000 or so distinct CDR3 sequences in the sample, more than 35% were seen once. The sequencing input was blood. Every receptor here comes from a woman aged 60 to 75 in good health. Both conserved end residues are part of each CDR3. The D gene is left open where the match is weak. The listing skips clone size in some rows; elsewhere it reads once, few, many or a size class.

D gene: .
clone size: .
J gene: TRBJ2-3
V gene: TRBV28
CDR3 DNA: TGTGCCGGCGGGGCATGGGATACGCAGTATTTT
CDR3 protein: CAGGAWDTQYF

D gene: .
clone size: .
J gene: TRBJ1-5
V gene: TRBV20-1
CDR3 DNA: TGCAGTGCTAGAGGTCCAAGCAATCAGCCCCAGCATTTT
CDR3 protein: CSARGPSNQPQHF

D gene: .
clone size: few
J gene: TRBJ2-1
V gene: TRBV27
CDR3 DNA: TGTGCCAGCAGTTCTGGGGGGATCTACAATGAGCAGTTCTTC
CDR3 protein: CASSSGGIYNEQFF

D gene: .
clone size: .
J gene: TRBJ2-1
V gene: TRBV21-1
CDR3 DNA: TGTGCCAGCAGCAAAGTCGGACAGCCCCGTATTTACAATGAGCAGTTCTTC
CDR3 protein: CASSKVGQPRIYNEQFF

D gene: TRBD1
clone size: .
J gene: TRBJ1-1
V gene: TRBV10-3
CDR3 DNA: TGTGCCATCAGTGCGACAGGGGACACTGAAGCTTTCTTT
CDR3 protein: CAISATGDTEAFF

D gene: .
clone size: few
J gene: TRBJ2-5
V gene: TRBV29-1
CDR3 DNA: TGCAGCGTCGGACCAGTTCGGGGGGAGACCCAGTACTTC
CDR3 protein: CSVGPVRGETQYF

D gene: TRBD2
clone size: few
J gene: TRBJ2-7
V gene: TRBV15
CDR3 DNA: TGTGCCACCAGCAGAGACGGACTAGCGGATACCTACGAGCAGTACTTC
CDR3 protein: CATSRDGLADTYEQYF

D gene: TRBD2
clone size: .
J gene: TRBJ2-1
V gene: TRBV20-1
CDR3 DNA: TGCAGTGCTAGAGAGGGGACTAGCGGGAGGGCGAGAAATGAGCAGTTCTTC
CDR3 protein: CSAREGTSGRARNEQFF

D gene: .
clone size: many
J gene: TRBJ2-5
V gene: TRBV20-1
CDR3 DNA: TGCAGTGCTAGACCGGACAGCCGCGAGACCCAGTACTTC
CDR3 protein: CSARPDSRETQYF

D gene: .
clone size: .
J gene: TRBJ2-7
V gene: TRBV20-1
CDR3 DNA: TGCAGTGCTAGGAACAGAGGAGACTACGAGCAGTACTTC
CDR3 protein: CSARNRGDYEQYF

D gene: TRBD2
clone size: few
J gene: TRBJ2-3
V gene: TRBV20-1
CDR3 DNA: TGCAGTGCTAGTCCAGGGAATAGGGTAGCGGGAACAGATACGCAGTATTTT
CDR3 protein: CSASPGNRVAGTDTQYF

D gene: .
clone size: .
J gene: TRBJ2-6
V gene: TRBV2
CDR3 DNA: TGTGCCAGCTGGTCAGGCTCTGGGGCCAACGTCCTGACTTTC
CDR3 protein: CASWSGSGANVLTF